One and the same sample provided the 21 T cell receptor beta chains below, sequenced in a study of cytomegalovirus exposure and HLA in healthy donors. PCR primers comprised 60 Vbeta and 13 Jbeta primers. Produced via immunoSEQ multiplex PCR; TCRdb's table is partial and in-frame only. The sample includes just over 150,000 clones, approximately 70% of them seen just once. Sequenced sample: PBMCs. Receptor source: a man between 35 and 55 years old in good health and CMV-seropositive.

The rearrangement links TRBV7-6 to TRBJ2-7; possibly TRBD1 for D (7 bases). Looked up from germline, CDR1 is SGHVS and CDR2 is FNYEAQ. The CDR3 contains 14 residues. V lost 5 bases and J 6 bases, leaving 17 bases between the germline ends. The CDR3 is CASSLLRQGGEQYF. The CDR3 DNA follows: TGTGCCAGCAGCCTATTGAGACAGGGAGGCGAGCAGTACTTC.

The genes are TRBV7-2 and TRBJ2-7, with a weak D call TRBD2 (6 bases). Germline CDR1 SGHTA, CDR2 FQGNSA. Trimming stripped 1 base from V and 6 bases from J, with 16 bases between. The CDR3 runs 15 residues. CDR3 coding DNA: TGTGCCAGCAGCTTAGGGCCCTCGGGGGTTAGCGAGCAGTACTTC. It encodes CASSLGPSGVSEQYF.

The genes are TRBV6-5 and TRBJ2-1; D is possibly TRBD1 (6 bases). V lost 2 bases and J 4 bases, leaving 12 bases between the germline ends. Germline values: CDR1 MNHEY, CDR2 SVGAGI. The CDR3 extends over 15 amino acids. The CDR3 protein is CASSYRDISYNEQFF. In nucleotides, the CDR3 is TGTGCCAGCAGTTACAGGGACATATCTTACAATGAGCAGTTCTTC.

The rearrangement links TRBV23-1 to TRBJ1-2; no definite D call. TRBV23-1 is noted as an ORF with a role that remains uncertain. V lost 3 bases and J lost 8, with 10 bases in between. The CDR3 sequence is 12 residues long. CDR3 nucleotides: TGCGCCAGCAGTCAGATAAATCGGGGCTACACCTTC. As protein: CASSQINRGYTF.

This chain joins TRBV5-1 and TRBJ2-1; 8 bases align to TRBD1. The CDR3 extends over 15 amino acids. With V trimmed by 4 bases and J by 0 bases, 3 bases remained unmatched. Germline CDR1 SGHRS, CDR2 YFSETQ. The CDR3 sequence is CASSNGQGSYNEQFF. CDR3 coding DNA: TGCGCCAGCAGCAACGGACAGGGCTCCTACAATGAGCAGTTCTTC.

Only one count was recorded for this clone. The chain is built from TRBV5-6 and TRBJ2-5; TRBD2 agrees at 8 bases. The J call is uncertain, as TRBJ2-7 better fits the DNA end. This CDR3 has 14 residues. CDR1 SGHDT and CDR2 YYEEEE come from the germline V gene. This chain's CDR3 is CASTLGTRPYEQYF. The CDR3 DNA reads as TGTGCCAGCACCTTAGGGACTAGACCCTACGAGCAGTACTTC.

The rearrangement links TRBV7-9 to TRBJ2-3; 12 bases map to TRBD2. Per the germline V gene, CDR1 is SEHNR and CDR2 is FQNEAQ (reference sequence). This CDR3 has 17 amino acids. The trim removed 6 bases at V and 0 bases at J, leaving 7 bases unmatched. The CDR3 spells CASSSTSGGTSTDTQYF. CDR3 in DNA: TGTGCCAGCAGTTCCACTAGCGGGGGGACCAGCACAGATACGCAGTATTTT. Full variable domain (remainder filled in from reference TRBV7-9 and TRBJ2-3): DTGVSQNPRHKITKRGQNVTFRCDPISEHNRLYWYRQTLGQGPEFLTYFQNEAQLEKSRLLSDRFSAERPKGSFSTLEIQRTEQGDSAMYLCASSSTSGGTSTDTQYFGPGTRLTVL.

The J gene is TRBJ2-1, the V gene TRBV11-2; 11 bases fit TRBD2. Looked up from germline, CDR1 is SGHAT and CDR2 is FQNNGV. V trimming: 3 bases; J trimming: 8 bases; junction bases outside the gene matches: 6. CDR3 length equals 15 residues. CDR3 coding DNA: TGTGCCAGCAGCTTTAGCGGGGGGGCCCGGGATGAGCAGTTCTTC. Protein product: CASSFSGGARDEQFF.

The chain joins TRBV19 to TRBJ2-7; maybe TRBD2 (5 bases). In germline, CDR1 is LNHDA, CDR2 SQIVND (reference sequence). The CDR3 is made up of 13 amino acids. Trimming left V 7 bases short and J 5 bases short, with 15 bases between. The DNA of the CDR3 is TGTGCCAGTACAAGTATAGTCGGGGACGAGCAGTACTTC. This translates into CASTSIVGDEQYF.

The CDR3 is CAISDRTGLEDEQYF. CDR3 bases: TGTGCCATCAGTGATCGGACAGGGTTGGAGGACGAGCAGTACTTC. The gene calls are TRBV10-3 and TRBJ2-7; 8 nucleotides match TRBD1. The CDR3 consists of 15 residues. Germline CDR1 ENHRY, CDR2 SYGVKD. The ends lost 3 bases at V and 5 bases at J; junction bases unmatched: 9.

The chain recombines TRBV6-6 with TRBJ2-5; the match to TRBD2 covers 8 bases. With 7 bases clipped from V and 4 bases from J, the junction kept 11 bases outside the gene matches. This CDR3 spans 15 amino acids. Germline CDR1 reads MNHNY; CDR2 reads SVGAGI (reference sequence). In DNA, the CDR3 is TGTGCCAGCACGATGAGCGGGGGAGGAGGAGAGACCCAGTACTTC. Translation gives CASTMSGGGGETQYF.

This chain uses TRBV5-1 with TRBJ1-5; D might be TRBD1 (6 bases). Germline CDR1 and CDR2: SGHRS and YFSETQ. This CDR3 contains 17 residues. Trimming removed 6 bases from V and 2 bases from J, with 21 bases in between. CDR3 sequence: CASINRARLRCNQPQHF. In nucleotides, the CDR3 is TGCGCCAGCATTAACAGGGCCCGGCTAAGGTGCAATCAGCCCCAGCATTTT.

In its sample, this clone is medium-sized (0.01 to 0.1%). DNA of the CDR3: TGTGCCAGCAGCTCTCTGACAGACCACTCTGGAAACACCATATATTTT. Translation gives CASSSLTDHSGNTIYF. The V gene is TRBV7-9, the J gene TRBJ1-3; D is possibly TRBD1 (5 bases). The germline V gene encodes CDR1 SEHNR and CDR2 FQNEAQ (reference sequence). CDR3 size: 16 residues. The V and J ends lost 4 bases and 0 bases respectively, with 13 bases between them.

The chain has TRBV7-8 and TRBJ2-6; 13 nucleotides align to TRBD2. Germline lookup yields CDR1 SGHVS and CDR2 FQNEAQ. With 5 bases clipped from V and 2 bases from J, the junction kept 6 bases outside the gene matches. CDR3 size: 18 residues. Here the CDR3 reads CASSLLLAGGPGANVLTF. The CDR3 DNA reads TGTGCCAGCAGCCTCCTACTAGCGGGGGGGCCTGGGGCCAACGTCCTGACTTTC. Full variable domain (missing parts from reference TRBV7-8 and TRBJ2-6): GAGVSQSPRYKVAKRGQDVALRCDPISGHVSLFWYQQALGQGPEFLTYFQNEAQLDKSGLPSDRFFAERPEGSVSTLKIQRTQQEDSAVYLCASSLLLAGGPGANVLTFGAGSRLTVL.

V is TRBV10-3 and J is TRBJ2-2, with TRBD1 identical over 8 bases. The junction had 9 bases not matched to a gene; V was cut back by 4 bases and J by 5 bases. Germline V CDR1 and CDR2: ENHRY, SYGVKD. The length of the CDR3 is 16 residues. The CDR3 here is CAISAGQGATTGELFF. In nucleotides, the CDR3 is TGTGCCATCAGTGCTGGGCAGGGGGCGACAACCGGGGAGCTGTTTTTT.

This chain uses TRBV27 with TRBJ2-7, with 9 bases aligning to TRBD1. This CDR3 is 19 amino acids long. Germline CDR1 MNHEY, CDR2 SMNVEV (reference sequence). V lost 2 bases to trimming and J lost 4 bases; unmatched junction nucleotides: 18. CDR3 coding DNA: TGTGCCAGCAGTTTACGTCCGCCCGAAACAGGGGGCAGAGGGTACGAGCAGTACTTC. It yields the protein CASSLRPPETGGRGYEQYF.

The chain carries TRBV7-3 and TRBJ1-1, with D maybe TRBD1 (6 bases). The CDR3 totals 15 residues. The V end was cut by 5 bases, the J end by 5 bases, with 18 bases between. Germline V gene data show CDR1 as SGHTA and CDR2 as FQGTGA. The CDR3 nucleotides are TGTGCCAGCAGCCTGGCGACAGGTCTGGGGACTGAAGCTTTCTTT. Its protein is CASSLATGLGTEAFF.

V usage is TRBV7-2 and J usage is TRBJ2-7; a possible D gene is TRBD1 (5 bases). In germline, CDR1 is SGHTA, CDR2 FQGNSA. The V end was cut by 4 bases, the J end by 4 bases, with 8 bases between. The CDR3 contains 12 residues. The CDR3 loop is CASSYQGYEQYF. The CDR3 DNA is TGTGCCAGCAGCTACCAGGGTTACGAGCAGTACTTC. Based on the CDR3 plus reference TRBV7-2 and TRBJ2-7, the full variable domain is GAGVSQSPSNKVTEKGKDVELRCDPISGHTALYWYRQSLGQGLEFLIYFQGNSAPDKSGLPSDRFSAERTGGSVSTLTIQRTQQEDSAVYLCASSYQGYEQYFGPGTRLTVT.

J is TRBJ2-1 and V is TRBV5-1; TRBD2 is a possible D gene (6 bases). V dropped 4 bases and J dropped 7 bases, with 27 bases sitting between them. Germline CDR1 reads SGHRS; CDR2 reads YFSETQ. This CDR3 has 18 residues. CDR3 sequence: CASSGTGTLPGPTNEQFF. Here the CDR3 DNA reads TGCGCCAGCAGCGGAACCGGGACTCTACCCGGGCCGACGAATGAGCAGTTCTTC.

The chain joins TRBV5-6 to TRBJ2-5; TRBD2 matches 7 bases. V shed 2 bases, J shed 5 bases, and the junction held 3 bases outside the gene matches. Germline V gene data show CDR1 as SGHDT and CDR2 as YYEEEE. The CDR3 runs to 13 residues. CDR3: CASSFVGGETQYF. In nucleotides, the CDR3 is TGTGCCAGCAGCTTTGTCGGGGGGGAGACCCAGTACTTC.

This sequence joins TRBV7-9 and TRBJ1-1; D gene ambiguous. V lost 1 base and J lost 7, with 7 bases in between. The CDR3 consists of 12 residues. Germline CDR1 reads SEHNR; CDR2 reads FQNEAQ (reference sequence). The DNA for the CDR3 is TGTGCCAGCAGCTTAGACGAGAATGAAGCTTTCTTT. Its translation is CASSLDENEAFF.